A single sample is the source of the 10 T cell receptor beta chains below, sequenced in a study of T-cell memory formation after mild COVID-19. TCRdb ran MiXCR on the 5' RACE reads and lists one entry per CDR3 protein. Of a few hundred thousand distinct CDR3 sequences in the sample, under 8.5% are singletons; the top ten hold 20% to 25%. Sequencing was done on a sample of PBMCs or a T cell subset sorted from them (not recorded which). The receptors here all came from a young man who had mild COVID-19 (a few samples of this study predate the infection). Cell type and time point are not known.

The genes are TRBV20-1 and TRBJ2-1; D unclear. From germline, CDR1 is DFQATT and CDR2 SNEGSKA (reference sequence). The length of the CDR3 is 14 residues. The V and J ends lost 1 base and 0 bases respectively, with 7 bases between them. The CDR3 nucleotides read TGCAGTGCTAGAGGGTACAGCTCCTACAATGAGCAGTTCTTC. Encoded protein: CSARGYSSYNEQFF.

The table lists this clonotype with a few counts. This sequence joins TRBV6-6 and TRBJ1-6, with 7 bases lining up with TRBD1. V lost 6 bases, J lost 6 bases, and 11 bases stayed unmatched. This CDR3 spans 16 amino acids. Germline loops: CDR1 MNHNY, CDR2 SVGAGI (reference sequence). The CDR3 protein is CASSRQLGQLNSPLHF. As DNA, the CDR3 is TGTGCCAGCAGCCGCCAGCTGGGACAGCTTAATTCACCCCTCCACTTT.

V and J are TRBV5-6 and TRBJ2-7; tentative D call: TRBD1 (6 bases). V lost 4 bases and J lost 2, with 13 bases in between. The CDR3 covers 14 residues. Germline V gene lookup returns CDR1 SGHDT and CDR2 YYEEEE. The CDR3: CASSPATGTYEQYV. The DNA of the CDR3 is TGTGCCAGCAGCCCTGCGACAGGAACCTACGAGCAGTACGTC.

There are a few counts of this clonotype. The chain combines TRBV6-5 with TRBJ2-7; 11 bases line up with TRBD2. The length of the CDR3 is 13 residues. Germline loops: CDR1 MNHEY, CDR2 SVGAGI. With 9 bases clipped from V and 3 bases from J, the junction kept 4 bases outside the gene matches. CDR3 sequence: CASASGGYYEQYF. DNA for the CDR3: TGTGCCAGTGCTAGCGGGGGGTACTACGAGCAGTACTTC.

This clonotype appeared a few times. The chain combines TRBV7-2 with TRBJ2-3; possibly TRBD2 for D (6 bases). Germline V CDR1 and CDR2: SGHTA, FQGNSA. V was clipped by 5 bases and J by 0 bases, with 15 bases between them. The CDR3 sequence is 16 residues long. Here the CDR3 reads CASSPGGGASTDTQYF. In nucleotides, the CDR3 is TGTGCCAGCAGCCCCGGGGGAGGAGCTAGCACAGATACGCAGTATTTT.

The chain combines TRBV7-2 with TRBJ2-6; D is perhaps TRBD1 (5 bases). V was trimmed by 7 bases and J by 6 bases, leaving 10 bases between them. The germline gives CDR1 SGHTA, CDR2 FQGNSA. This CDR3 contains 13 residues. CDR3 bases: TGTGCCAGCATCCCAGGGATGGCCAACGTCCTGACTTTC. Amino acids: CASIPGMANVLTF. Using reference TRBV7-2 and TRBJ2-6 for the parts outside the CDR3, the full variable domain is GAGVSQSPSNKVTEKGKDVELRCDPISGHTALYWYRQSLGQGLEFLIYFQGNSAPDKSGLPSDRFSAERTGGSVSTLTIQRTQQEDSAVYLCASIPGMANVLTFGAGSRLTVL.

The chain has TRBV5-1 and TRBJ2-3; maybe TRBD2 (6 bases). The V gene's germline CDR1 is SGHRS and CDR2 YFSETQ. Deletions cut 4 bases from V and 2 bases from J, with 17 bases between. This CDR3 is built from 16 residues. Here the CDR3 DNA reads TGCGCCAGCAGCCCGGGGAGGCTAGCCCTCACAGATACGCAGTATTTT. Its protein product is CASSPGRLALTDTQYF.

Many counts were recorded for this clonotype. V gene TRBV7-2 combines with J gene TRBJ1-1; possibly TRBD1 for D (5 bases). This CDR3 region has 14 residues. The germline V and J ends were trimmed by 8 bases and 5 bases, with 18 bases remaining between them. From germline, CDR1 is SGHTA and CDR2 FQGNSA. Written as DNA, the CDR3 is TGTGCCAGCCGCTCTAGGGCCGGGGGTACTGAAGCTTTCTTT. Translating gives CASRSRAGGTEAFF.

The chain links TRBV20-1 to TRBJ2-7; possibly TRBD1 or TRBD2 for D (5 bases each). CDR1 is DFQATT and CDR2 is SNEGSKA in the germline V gene (reference sequence). There are 11 residues in the CDR3. With 5 bases removed from V and 4 bases from J, the gap between germline ends came to 9 bases. This CDR3 is CSAEGQYEQYF. CDR3 DNA: TGCAGTGCTGAGGGGCAGTACGAGCAGTACTTC.

The table lists this clonotype with many counts. V usage is TRBV10-3 and J usage is TRBJ2-2; D is possibly TRBD1 (5 bases). V gave up 3 bases and J gave up 3 bases, with 11 bases separating them. This CDR3 has 15 amino acids. The V gene's germline CDR1 is ENHRY and CDR2 SYGVKD. The CDR3 DNA reads as TGTGCCATCAGTGAAGGGGATAGTTACACCGGGGAGCTGTTTTTT. This translates into CAISEGDSYTGELFF.